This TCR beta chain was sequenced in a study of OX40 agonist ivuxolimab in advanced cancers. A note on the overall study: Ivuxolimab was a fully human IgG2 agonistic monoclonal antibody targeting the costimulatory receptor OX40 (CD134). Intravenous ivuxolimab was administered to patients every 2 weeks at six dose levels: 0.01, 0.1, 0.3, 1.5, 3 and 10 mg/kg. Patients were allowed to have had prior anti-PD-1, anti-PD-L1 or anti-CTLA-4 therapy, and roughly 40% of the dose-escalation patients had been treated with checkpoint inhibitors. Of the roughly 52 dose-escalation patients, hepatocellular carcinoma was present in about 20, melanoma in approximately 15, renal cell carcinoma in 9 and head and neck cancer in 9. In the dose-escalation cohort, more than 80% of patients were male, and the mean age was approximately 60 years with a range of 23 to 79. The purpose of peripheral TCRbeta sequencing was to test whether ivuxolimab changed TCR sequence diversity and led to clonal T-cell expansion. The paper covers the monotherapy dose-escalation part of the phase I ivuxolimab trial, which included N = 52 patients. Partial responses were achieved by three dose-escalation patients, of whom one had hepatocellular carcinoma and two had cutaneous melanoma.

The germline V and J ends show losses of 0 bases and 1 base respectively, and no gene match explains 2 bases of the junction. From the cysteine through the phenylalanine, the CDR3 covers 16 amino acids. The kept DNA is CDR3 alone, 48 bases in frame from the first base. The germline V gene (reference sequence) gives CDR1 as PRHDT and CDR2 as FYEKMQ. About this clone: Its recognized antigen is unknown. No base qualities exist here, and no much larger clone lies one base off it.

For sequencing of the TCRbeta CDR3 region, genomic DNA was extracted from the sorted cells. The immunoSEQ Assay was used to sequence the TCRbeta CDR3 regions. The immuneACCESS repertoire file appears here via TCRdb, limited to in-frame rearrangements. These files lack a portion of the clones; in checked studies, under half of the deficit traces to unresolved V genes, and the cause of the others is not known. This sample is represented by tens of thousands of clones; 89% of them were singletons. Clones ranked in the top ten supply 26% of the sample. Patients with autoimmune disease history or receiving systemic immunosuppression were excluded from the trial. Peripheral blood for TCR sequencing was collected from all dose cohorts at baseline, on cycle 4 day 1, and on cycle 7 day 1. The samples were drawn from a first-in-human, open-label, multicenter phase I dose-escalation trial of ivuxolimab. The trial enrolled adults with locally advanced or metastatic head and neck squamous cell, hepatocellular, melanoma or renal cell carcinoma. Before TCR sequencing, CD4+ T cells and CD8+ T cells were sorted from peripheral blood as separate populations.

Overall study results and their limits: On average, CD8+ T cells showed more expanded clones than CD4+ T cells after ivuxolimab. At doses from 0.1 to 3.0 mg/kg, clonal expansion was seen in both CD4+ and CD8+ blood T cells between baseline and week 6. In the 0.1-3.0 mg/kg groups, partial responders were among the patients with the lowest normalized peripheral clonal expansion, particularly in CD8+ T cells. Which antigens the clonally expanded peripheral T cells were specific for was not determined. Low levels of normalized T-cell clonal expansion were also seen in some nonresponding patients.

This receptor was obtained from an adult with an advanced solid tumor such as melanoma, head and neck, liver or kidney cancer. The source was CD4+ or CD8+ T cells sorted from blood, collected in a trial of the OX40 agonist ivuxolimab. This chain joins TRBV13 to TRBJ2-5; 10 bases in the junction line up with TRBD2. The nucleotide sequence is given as TGTGCCAGCAGCTTAGGTCTAGCGGGGGTCCAAGAGACCCAGTACTTC. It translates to CASSLGLAGVQETQYF.